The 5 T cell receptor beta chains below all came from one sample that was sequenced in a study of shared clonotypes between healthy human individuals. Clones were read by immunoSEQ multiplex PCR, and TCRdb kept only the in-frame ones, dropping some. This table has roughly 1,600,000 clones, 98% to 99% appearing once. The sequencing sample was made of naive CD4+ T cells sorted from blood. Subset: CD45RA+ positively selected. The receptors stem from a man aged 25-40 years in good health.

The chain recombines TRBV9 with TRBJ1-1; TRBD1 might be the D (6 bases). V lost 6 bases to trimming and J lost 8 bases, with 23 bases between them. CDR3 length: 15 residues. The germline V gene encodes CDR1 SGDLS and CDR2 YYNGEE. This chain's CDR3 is CASTPLGAGEPEAFF. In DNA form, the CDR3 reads TGTGCCAGCACCCCTCTGGGGGCAGGGGAGCCCGAAGCTTTCTTT. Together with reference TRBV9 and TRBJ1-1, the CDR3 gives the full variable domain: DSGVTQTPKHLITATGQRVTLRCSPRSGDLSVYWYQQSLDQGLQFLIQYYNGEERAKGNILERFSAQQFPDLHSELNLSSLELGDSALYFCASTPLGAGEPEAFFGQGTRLTVV.

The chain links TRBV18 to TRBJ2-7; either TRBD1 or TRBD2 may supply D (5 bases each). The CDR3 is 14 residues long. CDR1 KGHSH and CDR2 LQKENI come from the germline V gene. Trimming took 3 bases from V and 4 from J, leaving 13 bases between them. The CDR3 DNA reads TGTGCCAGCTCACCTCTTGGGGACCCTTACGAGCAGTACTTC. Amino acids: CASSPLGDPYEQYF.

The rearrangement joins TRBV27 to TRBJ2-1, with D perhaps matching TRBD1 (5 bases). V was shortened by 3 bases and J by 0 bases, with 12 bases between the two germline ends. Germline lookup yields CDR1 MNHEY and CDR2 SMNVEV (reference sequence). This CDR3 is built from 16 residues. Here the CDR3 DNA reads TGTGCCAGCAGTTTGGTAGGCGACAGCTCCTACAATGAGCAGTTCTTC. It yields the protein CASSLVGDSSYNEQFF.

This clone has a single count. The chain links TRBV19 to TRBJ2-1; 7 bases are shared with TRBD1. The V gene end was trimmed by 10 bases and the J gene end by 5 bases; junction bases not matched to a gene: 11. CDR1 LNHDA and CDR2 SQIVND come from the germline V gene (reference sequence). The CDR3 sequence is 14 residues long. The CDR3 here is CATRDSMGNNEQFF. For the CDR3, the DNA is TGTGCCACCCGGGACAGCATGGGTAACAATGAGCAGTTCTTC.

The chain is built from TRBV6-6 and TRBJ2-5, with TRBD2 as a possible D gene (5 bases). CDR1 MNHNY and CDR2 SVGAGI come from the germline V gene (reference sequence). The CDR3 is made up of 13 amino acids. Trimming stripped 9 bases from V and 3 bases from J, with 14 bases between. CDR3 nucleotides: TGTGCCAGTATTCGGATGCGGGAAGAGACCCAGTACTTC. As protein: CASIRMREETQYF.